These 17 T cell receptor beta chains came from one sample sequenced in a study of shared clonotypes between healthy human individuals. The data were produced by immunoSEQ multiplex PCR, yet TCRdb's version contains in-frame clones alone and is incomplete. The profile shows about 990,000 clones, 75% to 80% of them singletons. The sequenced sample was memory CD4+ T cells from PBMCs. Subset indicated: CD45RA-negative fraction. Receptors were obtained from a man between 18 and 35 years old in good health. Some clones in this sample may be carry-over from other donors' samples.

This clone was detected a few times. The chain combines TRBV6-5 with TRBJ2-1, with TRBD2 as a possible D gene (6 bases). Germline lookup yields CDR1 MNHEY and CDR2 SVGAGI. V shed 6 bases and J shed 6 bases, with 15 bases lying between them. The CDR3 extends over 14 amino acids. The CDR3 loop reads CASRIADARNEQFF. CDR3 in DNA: TGTGCCAGCAGGATAGCGGATGCGCGCAATGAGCAGTTCTTC.

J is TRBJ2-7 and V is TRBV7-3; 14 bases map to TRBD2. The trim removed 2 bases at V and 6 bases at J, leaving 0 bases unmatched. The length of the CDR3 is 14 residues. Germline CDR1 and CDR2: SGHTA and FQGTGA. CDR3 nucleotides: TGTGCCAGCAGCTTAGGACTAGCGGGAGGCGAGCAGTACTTC. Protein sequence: CASSLGLAGGEQYF.

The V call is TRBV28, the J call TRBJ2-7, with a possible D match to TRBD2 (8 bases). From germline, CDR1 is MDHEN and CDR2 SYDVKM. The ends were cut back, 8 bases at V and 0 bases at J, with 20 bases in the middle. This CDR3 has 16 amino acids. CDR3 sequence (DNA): TGTGCCAGCCAAACGGGAGGGGGCAGTCGCTCCTACGAGCAGTACTTC. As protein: CASQTGGGSRSYEQYF.

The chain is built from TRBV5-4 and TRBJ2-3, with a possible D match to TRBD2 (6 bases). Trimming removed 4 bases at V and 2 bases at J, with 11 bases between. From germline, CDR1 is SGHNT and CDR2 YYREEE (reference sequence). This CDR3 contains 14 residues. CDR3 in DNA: TGTGCCAGCAGCACGGGACTCATCACAGATACGCAGTATTTT. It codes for CASSTGLITDTQYF.

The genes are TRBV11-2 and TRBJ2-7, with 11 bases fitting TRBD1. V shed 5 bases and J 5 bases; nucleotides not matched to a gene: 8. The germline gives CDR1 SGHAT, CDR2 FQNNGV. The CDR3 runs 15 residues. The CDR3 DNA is TGTGCCAGCAGCGGATGGGACAGGGGGAGCGACGAGCAGTACTTC. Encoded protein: CASSGWDRGSDEQYF.

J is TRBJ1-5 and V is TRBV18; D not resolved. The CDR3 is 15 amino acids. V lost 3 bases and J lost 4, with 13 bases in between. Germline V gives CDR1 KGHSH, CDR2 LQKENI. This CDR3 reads CASSPSQTANQPQHF. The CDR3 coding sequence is TGTGCCAGCTCACCCTCCCAGACGGCGAATCAGCCCCAGCATTTT.

Here the CDR3 DNA reads TGTGCCAGCAGCTTGCACGTTTCCGGGGCCAACGTCCTGACTTTC. This sequence encodes CASSLHVSGANVLTF. The chain carries TRBV5-4 and TRBJ2-6; unclear D gene. V lost 1 base to trimming and J lost 4 bases, with 9 bases between them. This CDR3 spans 15 amino acids. CDR1 and CDR2 (germline): SGHNT, YYREEE (reference sequence).

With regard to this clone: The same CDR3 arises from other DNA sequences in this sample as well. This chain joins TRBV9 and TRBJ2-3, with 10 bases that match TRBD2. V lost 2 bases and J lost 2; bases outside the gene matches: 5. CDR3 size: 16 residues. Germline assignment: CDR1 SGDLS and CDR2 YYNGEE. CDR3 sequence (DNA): TGTGCCAGCAGCGTCCTAGCGGGAGCTGACACAGATACGCAGTATTTT. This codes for CASSVLAGADTDTQYF.

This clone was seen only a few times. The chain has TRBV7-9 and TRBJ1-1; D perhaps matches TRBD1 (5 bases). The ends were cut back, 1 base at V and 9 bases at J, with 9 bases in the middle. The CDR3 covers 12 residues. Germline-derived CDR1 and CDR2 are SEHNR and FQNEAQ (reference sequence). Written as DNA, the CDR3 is TGTGCCAGCAGCTTAGATCAGGGACAAGCTTTCTTT. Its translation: CASSLDQGQAFF.

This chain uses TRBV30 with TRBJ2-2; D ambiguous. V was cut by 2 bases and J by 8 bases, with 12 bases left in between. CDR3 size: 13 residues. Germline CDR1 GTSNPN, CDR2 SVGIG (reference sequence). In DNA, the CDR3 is TGTGCCTGGAGTAAGATTCAACGAGGGGAGCTGTTTTTT. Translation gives CAWSKIQRGELFF.

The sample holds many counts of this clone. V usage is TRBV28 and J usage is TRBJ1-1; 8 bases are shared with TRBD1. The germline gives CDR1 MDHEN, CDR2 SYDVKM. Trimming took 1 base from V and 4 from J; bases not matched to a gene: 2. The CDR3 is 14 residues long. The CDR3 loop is CASSLSTGGTEAFF. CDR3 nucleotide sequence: TGTGCCAGCAGTTTATCCACAGGGGGCACTGAAGCTTTCTTT. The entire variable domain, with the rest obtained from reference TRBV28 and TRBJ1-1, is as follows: DVKVTQSSRYLVKRTGEKVFLECVQDMDHENMFWYRQDPGLGLRLIYFSYDVKMKEKGDIPEGYSVSREKKERFSLILESASTNQTSMYLCASSLSTGGTEAFFGQGTRLTVV.

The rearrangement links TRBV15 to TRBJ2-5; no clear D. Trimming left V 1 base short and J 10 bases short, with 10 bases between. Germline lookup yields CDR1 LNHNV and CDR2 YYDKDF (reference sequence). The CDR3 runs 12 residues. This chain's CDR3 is CATSRVGASQYF. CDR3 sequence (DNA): TGTGCCACCAGCAGAGTGGGTGCTAGCCAGTACTTC.

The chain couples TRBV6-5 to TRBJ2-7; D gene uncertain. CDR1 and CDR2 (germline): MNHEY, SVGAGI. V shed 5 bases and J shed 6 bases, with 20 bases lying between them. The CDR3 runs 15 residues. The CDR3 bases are TGTGCCAGCAGTAAGCCCGGGTCAGGTCCCCCCGAGCAGTACTTC. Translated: CASSKPGSGPPEQYF.

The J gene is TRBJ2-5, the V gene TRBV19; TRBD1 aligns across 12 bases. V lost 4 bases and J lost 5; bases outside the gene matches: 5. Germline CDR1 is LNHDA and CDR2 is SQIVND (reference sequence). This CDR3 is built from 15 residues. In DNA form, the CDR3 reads TGTGCCAGTAGTACCGGGACAGGGGGCAGGGAGACCCAGTACTTC. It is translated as CASSTGTGGRETQYF.

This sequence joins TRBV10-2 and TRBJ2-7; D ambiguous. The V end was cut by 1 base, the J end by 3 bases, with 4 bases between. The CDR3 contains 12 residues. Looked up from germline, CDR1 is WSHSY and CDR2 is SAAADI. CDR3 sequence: CASSELYYEQYF. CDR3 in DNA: TGCGCCAGCAGTGAGTTGTACTACGAGCAGTACTTC.

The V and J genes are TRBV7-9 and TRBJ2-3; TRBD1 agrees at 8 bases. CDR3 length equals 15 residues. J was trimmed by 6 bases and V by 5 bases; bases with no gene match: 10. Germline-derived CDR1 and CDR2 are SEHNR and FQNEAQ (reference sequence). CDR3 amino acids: CASSKWTGPWDTQYF. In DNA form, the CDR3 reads TGTGCCAGCAGCAAATGGACAGGGCCCTGGGATACGCAGTATTTT.

The DNA for the CDR3 is TGTGCCAGCAGTGAAAAAGGGAGGGGGCGAGGCTATGGCTACACCTTC. Translating gives CASSEKGRGRGYGYTF. The chain uses TRBV2 and TRBJ1-2; 7 bases agree with TRBD1. Per germline, CDR1 SNHLY and CDR2 FYNNEI. The trim removed 2 bases at V and 4 bases at J, leaving 10 bases unmatched. The CDR3 totals 16 residues.